This T cell receptor beta chain was captured in a study of shared clonotypes between healthy human individuals. Assay used: immunoSEQ multiplex PCR; TCRdb lists only in-frame clones, some missing. Of over a million clones in the sample, approximately 78% were seen once. V was pared by 3 bases and J by 4 bases, with 11 bases of the junction left unmatched. This CDR3 spans 18 amino acids. Germline values: CDR1 SGHDT, CDR2 YYEEEE. This clone occurred once. Its antigen remains unknown. Study-level points and caveats: Across several donors, naive CD4 shared around 5.3%, naive CD8 more than 3%, memory CD4 roughly 2.5%, memory CD8 more than 0.35%.

Material for sequencing was memory CD4+ T cells from PBMCs. Subset reported: CD45RA-negative fraction. The chain couples TRBV5-6 to TRBJ2-5; 14 nucleotides align to TRBD2. The clonotype comes from a man between 18 and 35 years old in good health. Some clones in this sample may be carry-over from other donors' samples. The CDR3: CASSSPGLAGVWGETQYF. DNA for the CDR3: TGTGCCAGCAGCTCGCCGGGACTAGCGGGAGTATGGGGAGAGACCCAGTACTTC. Drawing the rest from reference TRBV5-6 and TRBJ2-5, the complete variable domain is DAGVTQSPTHLIKTRGQQVTLRCSPKSGHDTVSWYQQALGQGPQFIFQYYEEEERQRGNFPDRFSGHQFPNYSSELNVNALLLGDSALYLCASSSPGLAGVWGETQYFGPGTRLLVL.